The clone carrying this TCR beta chain came up a few times. Its antigen is undetermined. This record belongs to a study of T cell repertoires in cytomegalovirus infection. About the study: Signatures in public TCR beta sequences pointed to both CMV infection and matching HLA type. Study-level points and caveats: CMV carriers with the relevant HLA were identified by cumulative public TCR beta family frequency. HLA-C-restricted CMV clonotypes gave the most frequent clonotype in two of eight donors.

Trimming took 8 bases from V and 4 from J; bases not matched to a gene: 6. Germline-derived CDR1 and CDR2 are SQVTM and ANQGSEA. This CDR3 spans 12 amino acids. TCRdb processed the reads anew with MiXCR; each CDR3 protein has one entry. This sample carries 200,000 to 300,000 distinct CDR3 sequences, approximately 14% of them seen once, and the ten largest clones take about 8.7%. The V call is TRBV29-1, the J call TRBJ1-1; TRBD1 matches 8 bases. The material sequenced was PBMCs. The sequence derives from a human donor in good health (CMV status not recorded). Some clones in this sample may be carry-over from other donors' samples. Written as DNA, the CDR3 is TGCAGCACAACTGACAGGGGCACTGAAGCTTTCTTT. Translation: CSTTDRGTEAFF.